Listed below are T cell receptor beta chains from one sample, sequenced in a study of cytomegalovirus exposure and HLA in healthy donors. This table comes from immunoSEQ multiplex PCR, and its TCRdb copy is limited to in-frame clones, with some not included. The table includes 150,000 or so clones, about three quarters detected once. Specimen: PBMCs. All receptors derive from a girl aged 10 to 17 in good health and CMV-seronegative. Both conserved end residues are part of each CDR3. The D gene is left open where the match is weak.

>.|TRBV19|TRBJ1-5|16
CASSIIQGLGNQPQHF
>.|TRBV20-1|TRBJ1-2|11
CSAEGSYGYTF
>.|TRBV7-9|TRBJ1-2|11
CASSSPSVWTF
>.|TRBV18|TRBJ1-2|13
CASSPETGDGYTF
>.|TRBV27|TRBJ2-7|11
CASSAGYEQYF
>.|TRBV15|TRBJ1-5|13
CATGGGGGQPQHF
>.|TRBV14|TRBJ2-7|13
CASSPLDQGEQYF
>.|TRBV10-2|TRBJ2-7|14
CASSDPGEPDEQYF
>.|TRBV15|TRBJ2-3|14
CATSPGGYTDTQYF
>TRBD1|TRBV4-1|TRBJ2-1|16
CASSHTLQGSYNEQFF
>.|TRBV19|TRBJ2-7|13
CASSGGIFYEQYF
>.|TRBV1|TRBJ1-2|16
CTSSHDQLHDNYGYTF
>TRBD2|TRBV2|TRBJ2-1|14
CASSEARAGGREFF
>TRBD1|TRBV25-1|TRBJ1-3|16
CASSDTGQGGGNTIYF
>TRBD1|TRBV27|TRBJ2-7|12
CASSFRGREQYF
>.|TRBV18|TRBJ1-1|16
CASSPRVGGMGTEAFF
>.|TRBV4-1|TRBJ1-3|14
CASRKEGAGNTIYF
>.|TRBV27|TRBJ1-4|14
CASSNRGFDGKLFF
>.|TRBV19|TRBJ1-5|14
CASSINGVGQPQHF
>TRBD2|TRBV6-1|TRBJ2-1|16
CASSEGAGGSYNEQFF
>.|TRBV4-1|TRBJ2-5|15
CASSQVQGEGETQYF
>TRBD1|TRBV15|TRBJ2-7|15
CATSRGGTGTYEQYF
>.|TRBV27|TRBJ2-7|10
CATQSYEQYF
>.|TRBV6-1|TRBJ2-3|16
CASSEAGLVPPDTQYF
>TRBD1|TRBV19|TRBJ1-5|17
CASSKDRGDYSNQPQHF
>TRBD1|TRBV10-3|TRBJ2-4|15
CAISVGQGAWGIQYF
>.|TRBV15|TRBJ1-2|17
CATSREDHDRSAYGYTF
>.|TRBV15|TRBJ2-6|19
CATSRDINGRGSGANVLTF
>.|TRBV4-2|TRBJ1-6|19
CASSQGRQTGRSYNSPLHF